The 29 T cell receptor beta chains below all came from one sample that was sequenced in a study of response to subunit inactivated influenza vaccine (dated by TCRdb to 2016 to 2019). The library was generated by RT-PCR. TCRdb names Illumina HiSeq 2500 as the instrument used. In-frame beta chains were kept once TCRdb had trimmed the public reads at Q25 with fastp and called clones with MiXCR. Here each entry gathers all rows of one CDR3 protein and keeps the most common genes and DNA. The sample contains approximately 160,000 distinct CDR3 sequences, over 8.5% of them found a single time. The top ten clones comprise about a third of the sample. Here the sequenced sample was CD8+ T cells sorted from PBMCs, taken roughly 24 months after vaccination. The receptors come from a man between 50 and 69 years old who received an inactivated influenza vaccine. Donor details come from another sample of the same person, matched by shared clones.

The V call is TRBV7-8, the J call TRBJ2-3; D is ambiguous. Trimming stripped 4 bases from V and 6 bases from J, with 5 bases between. The CDR3 is made up of 11 amino acids. The germline V gene encodes CDR1 SGHVS and CDR2 FQNEAQ. DNA of the CDR3: TGTGCCAGCAGCTCTTCCGATACGCAGTATTTT. Translation: CASSSSDTQYF.

The chain recombines TRBV12-3 or TRBV12-4 with TRBJ2-1; TRBD1 aligns across 8 bases. With V trimmed by 4 bases and J by 2 bases, 4 bases remained unmatched. The CDR3 consists of 15 residues. The CDR3 coding sequence is TGTGCCAGCAGTTATACAGGGGGAACCTACAATGAGCAGTTCTTC. This gives the protein CASSYTGGTYNEQFF.

The V call is TRBV6-2 or TRBV6-3, the J call TRBJ2-2, with D unresolved. The CDR3 is 14 residues long. The germline V gene encodes CDR1 MNHEY and CDR2 SVGEGT. V shed 5 bases and J shed 2 bases, with 9 bases lying between them. CDR3: CASSRSYNTGELFF. CDR3 coding DNA: TGTGCCAGCAGTCGGTCGTACAACACCGGGGAGCTGTTTTTT.

This chain links TRBV27 with TRBJ1-5; no definite D call. Trimming stripped 2 bases from V and 7 bases from J, with 9 bases between. This CDR3 is 13 amino acids long. Germline CDR1 is MNHEY and CDR2 is SMNVEV (reference sequence). The CDR3 loop is CASSLTGYQPQHF. In DNA, the CDR3 is TGTGCCAGCAGTTTAACCGGGTACCAGCCCCAGCATTTT.

J is TRBJ2-3 and V is TRBV2; D is tentatively TRBD1 or TRBD2 (6 bases each). V was cut by 1 base and J by 0 bases, with 8 bases left in between. From germline, CDR1 is SNHLY and CDR2 FYNNEI. The CDR3 has 15 residues. CDR3: CASSEGGASTDTQYF. DNA of the CDR3: TGTGCCAGCAGTGAAGGGGGGGCTAGCACAGATACGCAGTATTTT. Looking up the rest from reference TRBV2 and TRBJ2-3 gives the full variable domain: EPEVTQTPSHQVTQMGQEVILRCVPISNHLYFYWYRQILGQKVEFLVSFYNNEISEKSEIFDDQFSVERPDGSNFTLKIRSTKLEDSAMYFCASSEGGASTDTQYFGPGTRLTVL.

The chain joins TRBV20-1 to TRBJ2-7, with TRBD1 matching over 7 bases. Germline-derived CDR1 and CDR2 are DFQATT and SNEGSKA (reference sequence). The trim removed 6 bases at V and 2 bases at J, leaving 13 bases unmatched. This CDR3 spans 15 amino acids. CDR3 residues: CSAGGDGVYPYEQYF. The DNA for the CDR3 is TGCAGTGCAGGGGGCGACGGGGTGTATCCCTACGAGCAGTACTTC.

This clonotype has just a few counts. The V gene is TRBV27, the J gene TRBJ2-3; tentatively, D is TRBD1 or TRBD2 (7 bases each). The CDR3 has 16 amino acids. CDR1 is MNHEY and CDR2 is SMNVEV in the germline V gene (reference sequence). V was cut by 3 bases and J by 5 bases, with 18 bases left in between. CDR3 DNA sequence: TGTGCCAGCAGTTTCGCAGGGGGGGTCTTTCGAGATACGCAGTATTTT. It yields the protein CASSFAGGVFRDTQYF.

This clonotype came up a few times. This sequence joins TRBV9 and TRBJ2-3; TRBD1 might be the D (6 bases). Germline V gene data show CDR1 as SGDLS and CDR2 as YYNGEE. There are 15 residues in the CDR3. Trimming cost V 0 bases and J 4 bases, with 12 bases left between them. The CDR3 nucleotides are TGTGCCAGCAGCGTAGAACAGGGAATGCCAGATACGCAGTATTTT. Amino acids: CASSVEQGMPDTQYF.

As concerns this clonotype: This may be a read error: a much more frequent sequence differs by one nucleotide. The chain employs TRBV7-8 and TRBJ2-1; 12 positions match TRBD2. V gave up 3 bases and J gave up 11 bases; unmatched junction bases: 8. CDR3 length: 15 residues. Germline V gene lookup returns CDR1 SGHVS and CDR2 FQNEAQ. CDR3 loop: CASSFLTTSGSKQFF. CDR3 in DNA: TGTGCCAGCAGCTTTCTAACGACTAGCGGGAGCAAGCAGTTCTTC.

V usage is TRBV7-9 and J usage is TRBJ2-7; D possibly corresponds to TRBD1 (6 bases). V was trimmed by 6 bases and J by 7 bases, leaving 13 bases between them. This CDR3 has 12 amino acids. Per the germline V gene, CDR1 is SEHNR and CDR2 is FQNEAQ (reference sequence). CDR3 protein: CASRKQGQEQYF. CDR3 nucleotide sequence: TGTGCCAGCAGGAAACAGGGCCAAGAGCAGTACTTC. Full variable domain (remainder filled in from reference TRBV7-9 and TRBJ2-7): DTGVSQNPRHKITKRGQNVTFRCDPISEHNRLYWYRQTLGQGPEFLTYFQNEAQLEKSRLLSDRFSAERPKGSFSTLEIQRTEQGDSAMYLCASRKQGQEQYFGPGTRLTVT.

This sequence joins TRBV15 and TRBJ2-5, with D perhaps TRBD1 (5 bases). Trimming stripped 3 bases from V and 2 bases from J, with 13 bases between. The CDR3 consists of 15 residues. CDR1 is LNHNV, CDR2 YYDKDF, per germline (reference sequence). The CDR3, as DNA: TGTGCCACCAGCAGGAATAGAAGGGGTCAAGAGACCCAGTACTTC. It specifies CATSRNRRGQETQYF.

The chain combines TRBV28 with TRBJ2-1; D is unclear. Trimming pared 2 bases from V and 1 base from J, leaving 9 bases between. This CDR3 has 15 residues. Germline V gene data show CDR1 as MDHEN and CDR2 as SYDVKM. The CDR3 DNA is TGTGCCAGCAGTTTAGTTGGTTTTTCCTACAATGAGCAGTTCTTC. Translated, it gives CASSLVGFSYNEQFF.

This clonotype came up many times. This rearrangement joins TRBV28 to TRBJ2-1, with D unclear. Germline V CDR1 and CDR2: MDHEN, SYDVKM. The CDR3 runs to 12 residues. V lost 5 bases and J 4 bases, leaving 6 bases between the germline ends. CDR3 DNA: TGTGCCAGCAGTGACGGGTACAATGAGCAGTTCTTC. It codes for CASSDGYNEQFF.

The rearrangement uses TRBV7-2 and TRBJ2-5; 9 bases match TRBD2. CDR1 and CDR2 (germline): SGHTA, FQGNSA. This CDR3 comprises 15 residues. V was clipped by 5 bases and J by 5 bases; unmatched bases: 9. This CDR3 reads CASSPIAGALETQYF. In nucleotides, the CDR3 is TGTGCCAGCAGCCCAATAGCGGGAGCGTTGGAGACCCAGTACTTC. Combining the CDR3 with reference TRBV7-2 and TRBJ2-5 gives the whole variable domain GAGVSQSPSNKVTEKGKDVELRCDPISGHTALYWYRQSLGQGLEFLIYFQGNSAPDKSGLPSDRFSAERTGGSVSTLTIQRTQQEDSAVYLCASSPIAGALETQYFGPGTRLLVL.

V and J are TRBV20-1 and TRBJ2-1; 14 positions match TRBD2. In germline, CDR1 is DFQATT, CDR2 SNEGSKA (reference sequence). The junction had 9 bases not matched to a gene; V was cut back by 5 bases and J by 9 bases. This CDR3 has 15 residues. CDR3 region: CSARRLAGGPGEQFF. In DNA form, the CDR3 reads TGCAGTGCTCGCCGACTAGCGGGAGGGCCCGGTGAGCAGTTCTTC.

This clonotype has just a few counts. The chain employs TRBV6-6 and TRBJ1-5; D ambiguous. The CDR3 runs to 13 residues. With 2 bases removed from V and 3 bases from J, the gap between germline ends came to 5 bases. CDR1 and CDR2 (germline): MNHNY, SVGAGI (reference sequence). CDR3 region: CASSYDVNQPQHF. CDR3 nucleotide sequence: TGTGCCAGCAGTTACGATGTCAATCAGCCCCAGCATTTT.

At least ten counts were recorded for this clonotype. The V and J genes are TRBV4-2 and TRBJ2-3, with TRBD2 identical over 11 bases. Germline V gene sequence: CDR1 LGHNA, CDR2 YNFKEQ. The CDR3 covers 16 residues. The trim removed 3 bases at V and 4 bases at J, leaving 6 bases unmatched. Written as DNA, the CDR3 is TGTGCCAGCAGCCATCAGATAGCGGGAGGGCCAGATACGCAGTATTTT. Translation: CASSHQIAGGPDTQYF.

This rearrangement joins TRBV29-1 to TRBJ2-7; D remains ambiguous. V gave up 4 bases and J gave up 6 bases, with 10 bases separating them. In germline, CDR1 is SQVTM, CDR2 ANQGSEA. CDR3 size: 11 residues. The CDR3 bases are TGCAGCGTTGGTAGTTTGGGCGAGCAGTACTTC. Amino acids: CSVGSLGEQYF.

This clonotype was picked up a small number of times. The chain is built from TRBV19 and TRBJ2-1; TRBD2 might be the D (5 bases). The V end lost 3 bases, the J end lost 1 base, and 10 bases lay between the germline ends. The CDR3 runs 15 residues. CDR1 is LNHDA, CDR2 SQIVND, per germline (reference sequence). CDR3 in amino acids: CASSIVGVSYNEQFF. Written as DNA, the CDR3 is TGTGCCAGTAGTATTGTGGGAGTATCCTACAATGAGCAGTTCTTC.

This clonotype was counted only a few times. V is TRBV7-8 and J is TRBJ2-3, with TRBD2 matching over 7 bases. The CDR3 loop spans 16 amino acids. The germline V gene encodes CDR1 SGHVS and CDR2 FQNEAQ. V lost 2 bases to trimming and J lost 2 bases; unmatched junction nucleotides: 7. CDR3 coding DNA: TGTGCCAGCAGCTTAAGCGGGACTATCTTCACAGATACGCAGTATTTT. This sequence encodes CASSLSGTIFTDTQYF.

In its sample, this clonotype was seen a few times. The chain couples TRBV20-1 to TRBJ2-7; 7 bases map to TRBD2. The germline gives CDR1 DFQATT, CDR2 SNEGSKA (reference sequence). Trimming at V came to 0 bases and at J to 0 bases, leaving 5 bases not matched to a gene. There are 15 residues in the CDR3. As DNA, the CDR3 is TGCAGTGCTAGAGATTCACTAGCGCACTCCTACGAGCAGTACTTC. Amino acid sequence: CSARDSLAHSYEQYF.

This sequence joins TRBV7-2 and TRBJ2-1; TRBD2 agrees at 11 bases. J was trimmed by 4 bases and V by 6 bases; bases with no gene match: 11. Germline assignment: CDR1 SGHTA and CDR2 FQGNSA. The CDR3 extends over 17 amino acids. This CDR3 reads CASSLHRLAGIYNEQFF. Written as DNA, the CDR3 is TGTGCCAGCAGTTTACACCGACTAGCGGGGATTTACAATGAGCAGTTCTTC.

This clonotype has a count of ten or more. V usage is TRBV10-3 and J usage is TRBJ2-3; D perhaps matches TRBD1 (6 bases). CDR1 ENHRY and CDR2 SYGVKD come from the germline V gene. The CDR3 contains 16 residues. The V end was cut by 7 bases, the J end by 2 bases, with 19 bases between. The CDR3 coding sequence is TGTGCCATCAACGGGGACAAGACAGGAAACACAGATACGCAGTATTTT. As protein: CAINGDKTGNTDTQYF.

This clonotype showed up many times. The DNA of the CDR3 is TGTGCCAGCAGTTTTACAGGGGGCACTGAAGCTTTCTTT. Protein product: CASSFTGGTEAFF. This chain joins TRBV12-3 or TRBV12-4 and TRBJ1-1; 8 positions match TRBD1. After removal of 3 bases from V and 4 bases from J, the junction contained 1 base not matched to a gene. This CDR3 has 13 amino acids.

This rearrangement joins TRBV19 to TRBJ2-1, with TRBD2 matching 14 bases. Germline CDR1 LNHDA, CDR2 SQIVND (reference sequence). The ends lost 8 bases at V and 1 base at J; junction bases unmatched: 13. This CDR3 spans 19 amino acids. The CDR3 is CASWGGGTSGSSSYNEQFF. The CDR3 DNA is TGTGCCAGTTGGGGCGGAGGGACTAGCGGGAGCTCATCCTACAATGAGCAGTTCTTC.

This clonotype was recorded at least ten times. The J gene is TRBJ2-7, the V gene TRBV28, with 9 positions matching TRBD1. V gave up 6 bases and J gave up 2 bases; unmatched junction bases: 5. CDR1 is MDHEN, CDR2 SYDVKM, per germline. This CDR3 is 14 amino acids long. The CDR3 is CASRTQGAAYEQYF. The DNA for the CDR3 is TGTGCCAGCAGAACACAGGGGGCTGCCTACGAGCAGTACTTC.

The table lists this clonotype with a few counts. The V call is TRBV7-9, the J call TRBJ2-3; 8 bases fit TRBD1. In germline, CDR1 is SEHNR, CDR2 FQNEAQ (reference sequence). The CDR3 has 15 amino acids. The ends lost 4 bases at V and 8 bases at J; junction bases unmatched: 11. The DNA for the CDR3 is TGTGCCAGCAGCTCTCGGGACAGGAGCCCGGGTACGCAGTATTTT. This gives the protein CASSSRDRSPGTQYF. The full variable domain, rest sourced from reference TRBV7-9 and TRBJ2-3, is DTGVSQNPRHKITKRGQNVTFRCDPISEHNRLYWYRQTLGQGPEFLTYFQNEAQLEKSRLLSDRFSAERPKGSFSTLEIQRTEQGDSAMYLCASSSRDRSPGTQYFGPGTRLTVL.

This clonotype was detected ten times or more. The rearrangement links TRBV4-2 to TRBJ1-3, with no clear D. There are 14 residues in the CDR3. Per the germline V gene, CDR1 is LGHNA and CDR2 is YNFKEQ. Trimming pared 1 base from V and 4 bases from J, leaving 8 bases between. CDR3 sequence: CASSQVGGGNTIYF. CDR3 DNA: TGTGCCAGCAGCCAAGTCGGCGGAGGAAACACCATATATTTT.

The chain carries TRBV11-1 and TRBJ2-1, with D perhaps being TRBD1 or TRBD2 (6 bases each). The CDR3 sequence is 17 residues long. The V end lost 5 bases, the J end lost 8 bases, and 25 bases lay between the germline ends. Germline values: CDR1 SGHAT, CDR2 FQDESV (reference sequence). Here the CDR3 DNA reads TGTGCCAGCAGCCGTCTGCAGGGGACTCCAGCGTTCCATGAGCAGTTCTTC. It is translated as CASSRLQGTPAFHEQFF.